This T cell receptor (beta chain) was sequenced during a study of blood T cell repertoires in COVID-19. The method was immunoSEQ multiplex PCR; TCRdb's version includes in-frame clones alone and lacks a portion of them. In the table there are under 300,000 clones, roughly 82% of which are singletons. Germline CDR1 KGHSH, CDR2 LQKENI. This CDR3 spans 15 amino acids. Trimming removed 3 bases at V and 3 bases at J, with 15 bases between. This clone was observed once. The source material was peripheral blood. The receptor was isolated from a man at least 80 years old with acute or convalescent COVID-19. The rearrangement uses TRBV18 and TRBJ2-7, with a weak D call TRBD2 (5 bases). The CDR3 DNA reads TGTGCCAGCTCACCCTCGGGAATCGTGTACTACGAGCAGTACTTC. Encoded protein: CASSPSGIVYYEQYF.